The 2 T cell receptor beta chains listed next were all sequenced from one sample in a study of identical twins. TCRdb passed the 5' RACE reads through MiXCR, listing each CDR3 protein once. This sample has 310,000 or so distinct CDR3 sequences, with approximately 8.5% found just once. The data also belong to a second study, concerning yellow fever vaccine responses in identical twins.

The specimen sequenced was memory (CD45RO+) T cells sorted from blood. The receptors were sampled from a woman in her late teens or twenties in good health.

This clonotype was counted many times. V and J are TRBV24-1 and TRBJ2-3, with 9 bases that match TRBD2. The CDR3 spans 17 residues. Unmatched junction bases numbered 6, after V lost 3 bases and J lost 0 bases. Looked up from germline, CDR1 is KGHDR and CDR2 is SFDVKD. DNA for the CDR3: TGTGCCACCAGTGATGCAGCGGGAGGCCCAAGCACAGATACGCAGTATTTT. The encoded protein is CATSDAAGGPSTDTQYF.

This clonotype was counted a few times. The chain uses TRBV6-5 and TRBJ1-1; D gene unclear. Germline CDR1 reads MNHEY; CDR2 reads SVGAGI. V gave up 0 bases and J gave up 6 bases, with 8 bases separating them. The CDR3 totals 13 residues. The CDR3 DNA reads TGTGCCAGCAGTTACTCGTTAGGTTCTGAAGCTTTCTTT. Translating gives CASSYSLGSEAFF.